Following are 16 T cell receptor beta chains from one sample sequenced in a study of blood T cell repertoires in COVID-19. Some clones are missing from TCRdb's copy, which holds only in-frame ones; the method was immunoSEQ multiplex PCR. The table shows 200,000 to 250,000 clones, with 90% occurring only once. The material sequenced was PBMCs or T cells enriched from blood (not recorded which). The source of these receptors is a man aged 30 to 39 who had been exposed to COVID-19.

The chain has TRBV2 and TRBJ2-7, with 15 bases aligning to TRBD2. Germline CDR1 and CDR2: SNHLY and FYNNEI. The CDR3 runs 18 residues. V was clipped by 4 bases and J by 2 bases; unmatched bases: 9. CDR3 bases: TGTGCCAGCAGTGGATCAGGGACTAGCGGGGGGCCCACCTACGAGCAGTACTTC. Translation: CASSGSGTSGGPTYEQYF.

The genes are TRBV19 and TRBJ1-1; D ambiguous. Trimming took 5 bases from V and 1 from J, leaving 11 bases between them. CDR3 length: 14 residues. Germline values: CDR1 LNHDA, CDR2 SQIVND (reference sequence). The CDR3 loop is CASSRVGGNTEAFF. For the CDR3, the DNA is TGTGCCAGTAGTCGGGTCGGCGGGAACACTGAAGCTTTCTTT.

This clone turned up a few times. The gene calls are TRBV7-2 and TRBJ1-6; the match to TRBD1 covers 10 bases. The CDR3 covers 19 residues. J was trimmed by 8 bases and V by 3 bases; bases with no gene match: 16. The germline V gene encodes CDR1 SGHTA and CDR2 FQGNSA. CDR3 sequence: CASSFVGTGDSAFDSPLHF. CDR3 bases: TGTGCCAGCAGCTTTGTCGGGACAGGGGACTCCGCCTTCGATTCACCCCTCCACTTT.

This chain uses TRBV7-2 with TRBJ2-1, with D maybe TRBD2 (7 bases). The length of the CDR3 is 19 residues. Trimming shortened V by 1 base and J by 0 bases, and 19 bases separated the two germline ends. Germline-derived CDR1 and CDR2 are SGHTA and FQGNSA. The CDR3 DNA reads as TGTGCCAGCAGCTTAGTGACTCGGGGGGCGGGGAGCTCCTACAATGAGCAGTTCTTC. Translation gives CASSLVTRGAGSSYNEQFF.

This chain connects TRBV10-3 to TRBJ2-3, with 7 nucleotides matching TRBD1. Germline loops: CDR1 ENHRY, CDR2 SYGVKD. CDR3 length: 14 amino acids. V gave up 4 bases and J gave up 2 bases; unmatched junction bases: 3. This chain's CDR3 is CAISGDRDTDTQYF. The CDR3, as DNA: TGTGCCATCAGTGGAGACAGGGACACAGATACGCAGTATTTT.

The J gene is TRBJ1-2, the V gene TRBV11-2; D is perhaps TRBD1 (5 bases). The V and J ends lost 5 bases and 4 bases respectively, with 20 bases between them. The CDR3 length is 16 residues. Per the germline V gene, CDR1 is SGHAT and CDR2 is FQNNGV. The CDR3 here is CASSPTRRAGFYGYTF. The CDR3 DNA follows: TGTGCCAGCAGCCCTACTCGCCGTGCAGGGTTCTATGGCTACACCTTC.

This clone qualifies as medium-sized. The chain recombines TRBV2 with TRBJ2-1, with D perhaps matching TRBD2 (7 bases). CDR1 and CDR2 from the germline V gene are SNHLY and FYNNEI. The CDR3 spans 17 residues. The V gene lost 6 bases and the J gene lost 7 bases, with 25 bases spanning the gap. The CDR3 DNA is TGTGCCAGCAGGTTTGGTGGCGGGGGCCAGGTGGTAAATGAGCAGTTCTTC. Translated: CASRFGGGGQVVNEQFF.

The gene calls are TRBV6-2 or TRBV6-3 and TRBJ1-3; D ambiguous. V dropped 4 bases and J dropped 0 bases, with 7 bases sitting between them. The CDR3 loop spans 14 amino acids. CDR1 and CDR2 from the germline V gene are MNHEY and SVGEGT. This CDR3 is CASSLGFSGNTIYF. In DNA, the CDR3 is TGTGCCAGCAGTTTGGGCTTCTCTGGAAACACCATATATTTT.

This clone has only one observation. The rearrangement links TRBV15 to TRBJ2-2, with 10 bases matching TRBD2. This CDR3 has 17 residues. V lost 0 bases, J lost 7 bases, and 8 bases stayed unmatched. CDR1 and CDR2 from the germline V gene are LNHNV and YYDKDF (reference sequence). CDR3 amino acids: CATSREGLAGEIGELFF. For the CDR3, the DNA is TGTGCCACCAGCAGAGAAGGGCTAGCGGGGGAGATCGGGGAGCTGTTTTTT.

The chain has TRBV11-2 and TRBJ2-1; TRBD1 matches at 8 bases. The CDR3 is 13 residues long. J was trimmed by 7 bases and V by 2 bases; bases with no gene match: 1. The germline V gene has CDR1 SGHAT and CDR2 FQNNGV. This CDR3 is CASSLWTGNEQFF. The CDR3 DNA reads TGTGCCAGCAGCTTATGGACAGGGAATGAGCAGTTCTTC. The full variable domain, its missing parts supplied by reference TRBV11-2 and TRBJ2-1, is EAGVAQSPRYKIIEKRQSVAFWCNPISGHATLYWYQQILGQGPKLLIQFQNNGVVDDSQLPKDRFSAERLKGVDSTLKIQPAKLEDSAVYLCASSLWTGNEQFFGPGTRLTVL.

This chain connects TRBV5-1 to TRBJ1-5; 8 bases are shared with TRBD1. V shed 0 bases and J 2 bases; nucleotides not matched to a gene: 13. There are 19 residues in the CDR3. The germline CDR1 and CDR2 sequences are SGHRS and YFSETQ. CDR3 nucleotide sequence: TGCGCCAGCAGCTTGGCCGATCGGCAGGGGGCAATACGCAATCAGCCCCAGCATTTT. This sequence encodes CASSLADRQGAIRNQPQHF.

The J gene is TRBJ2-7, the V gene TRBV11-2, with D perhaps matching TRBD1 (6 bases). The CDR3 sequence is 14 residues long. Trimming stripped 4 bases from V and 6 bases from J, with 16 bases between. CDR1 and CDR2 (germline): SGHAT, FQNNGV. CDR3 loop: CASSYPGQSREQYF. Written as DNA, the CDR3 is TGTGCCAGCAGCTACCCGGGACAAAGCCGCGAGCAGTACTTC.

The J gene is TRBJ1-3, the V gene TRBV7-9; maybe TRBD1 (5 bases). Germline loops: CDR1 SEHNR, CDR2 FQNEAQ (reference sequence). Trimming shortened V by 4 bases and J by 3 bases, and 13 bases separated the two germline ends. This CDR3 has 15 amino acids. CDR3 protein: CASSSDRGSGNTIYF. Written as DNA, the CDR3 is TGTGCCAGCAGCTCTGATAGGGGAAGTGGAAACACCATATATTTT.

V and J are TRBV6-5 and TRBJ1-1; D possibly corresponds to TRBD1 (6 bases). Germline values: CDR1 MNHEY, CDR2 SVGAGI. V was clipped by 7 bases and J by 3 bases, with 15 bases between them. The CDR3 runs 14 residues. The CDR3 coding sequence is TGTGCCAGCACGCCGGGTCCAGGGGACACTGAAGCTTTCTTT. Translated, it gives CASTPGPGDTEAFF.

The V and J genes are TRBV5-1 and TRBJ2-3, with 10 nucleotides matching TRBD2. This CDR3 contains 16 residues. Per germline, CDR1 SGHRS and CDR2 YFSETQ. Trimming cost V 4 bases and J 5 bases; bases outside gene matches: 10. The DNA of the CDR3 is TGCGCCAGCAGCGGATTAGCGGGGGGCGAAGTAGATACGCAGTATTTT. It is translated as CASSGLAGGEVDTQYF. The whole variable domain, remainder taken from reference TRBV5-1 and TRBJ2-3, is KAGVTQTPRYLIKTRGQQVTLSCSPISGHRSVSWYQQTPGQGLQFLFEYFSETQRNKGNFPGRFSGRQFSNSRSEMNVSTLELGDSALYLCASSGLAGGEVDTQYFGPGTRLTVL.

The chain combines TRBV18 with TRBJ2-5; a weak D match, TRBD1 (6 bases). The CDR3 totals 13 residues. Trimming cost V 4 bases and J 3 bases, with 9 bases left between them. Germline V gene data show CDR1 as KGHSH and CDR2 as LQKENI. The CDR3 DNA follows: TGTGCCAGCTCACGGAGGACAGAAGAGACCCAGTACTTC. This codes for CASSRRTEETQYF.